Sequencing of this TCR beta chain was carried out in a study of blood T cell repertoires in COVID-19. Across the whole study: Italy, Spain and the United States were the sources of the convalescent and acute COVID-19 samples. T cells, B-cell-depleted T cells, or PBMCs supplied cDNA or gDNA.

Original data processing: By means of reference gene primer amplification, nucleated cell counts were estimated. Clones were sequenced by immunoSEQ multiplex PCR, and TCRdb holds only the in-frame ones, with some missing. V, J and clone size are those of that table, while D and trimming were read from the DNA. The data show 80,000 to 90,000 clones, with around 82% seen just once and 2.5% to 3.5% held by the top ten. Germline V gene lookup returns CDR1 SNHLY and CDR2 FYNNEI. The V and J ends lost 4 bases and 3 bases, in that order; junction bases with no gene match: 6. The CDR3 contains 17 residues. In Seattle, patients joined the study during active infection and were tracked longitudinally.

The V call is TRBV2, the J call TRBJ2-7; 16 nucleotides line up with TRBD2. The clonotype was recovered from a woman aged 80 or over with COVID-19, enrolled during active disease. The sequenced sample was peripheral blood. CDR3 protein: CASSGGTSGRVSYEQYF. The CDR3 bases are TGTGCCAGCAGTGGAGGGACTAGCGGGAGGGTTAGCTACGAGCAGTACTTC.